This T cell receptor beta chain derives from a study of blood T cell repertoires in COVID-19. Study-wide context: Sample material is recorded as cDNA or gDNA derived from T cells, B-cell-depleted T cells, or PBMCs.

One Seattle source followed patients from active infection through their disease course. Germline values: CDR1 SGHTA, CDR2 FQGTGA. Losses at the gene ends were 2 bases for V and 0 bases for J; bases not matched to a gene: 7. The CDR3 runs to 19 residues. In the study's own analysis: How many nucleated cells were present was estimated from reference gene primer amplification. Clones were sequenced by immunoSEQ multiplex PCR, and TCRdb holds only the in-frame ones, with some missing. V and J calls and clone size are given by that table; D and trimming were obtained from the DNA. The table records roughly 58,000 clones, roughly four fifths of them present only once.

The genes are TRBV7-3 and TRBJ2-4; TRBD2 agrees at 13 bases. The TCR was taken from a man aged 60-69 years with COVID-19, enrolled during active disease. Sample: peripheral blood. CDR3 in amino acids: CASSLVGTSGALAKNIQYF. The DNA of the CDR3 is TGTGCCAGCAGCTTAGTGGGGACTAGCGGGGCACTAGCCAAAAACATTCAGTACTTC.